This entry lists 9 T cell receptor beta chains sequenced from one sample in a study of T cells in Graves' hyperthyroidism and ophthalmopathy. RNA transcripts were the template for amplifying TCR beta CDR3 regions. During a first-round RT-PCR of the TCR CDR3, the HTBI primer set was used. TCRdb used MiXCR to reprocess the multiplex PCR reads, holding one entry per CDR3 protein. Among about 380,000 distinct CDR3 sequences listed, roughly 18% were seen once. The sample consisted of blood. The source is a man younger than 35 with Graves' ophthalmopathy.

The chain employs TRBV15 and TRBJ1-4; TRBD1 matches 7 bases. V was clipped by 5 bases and J by 5 bases; unmatched bases: 11. The CDR3 is 16 residues long. Germline loops: CDR1 LNHNV, CDR2 YYDKDF (reference sequence). CDR3 DNA: TGTGCCACCAGCGGCATACAGGGGAGTGCGAATGAAAAACTGTTTTTT. Protein product: CATSGIQGSANEKLFF.

This clonotype turned up a few times. The chain has TRBV12-3 or TRBV12-4 and TRBJ1-6; D may be TRBD1 (5 bases). Trimming shortened V by 6 bases and J by 10 bases, and 16 bases separated the two germline ends. The CDR3 has 14 residues. The CDR3 spells CASSRGTGESPLHF. The DNA of the CDR3 is TGTGCCAGCAGCCGAGGGACCGGCGAATCACCCCTCCACTTT.

This clonotype was recorded at least ten times. The V gene is TRBV3-1, the J gene TRBJ1-2; TRBD1 agrees at 8 bases. This CDR3 has 14 residues. The V gene end was trimmed by 0 bases and the J gene end by 8 bases; junction bases not matched to a gene: 5. Per the germline V gene, CDR1 is LGHDT and CDR2 is YNNKEL (reference sequence). This CDR3 reads CASSQDPGGPGYTF. DNA for the CDR3: TGTGCCAGCAGCCAAGATCCAGGGGGCCCCGGCTACACCTTC.

The chain has TRBV29-1 and TRBJ2-5; D is possibly TRBD1 (5 bases). Between the trimmed V and J ends, which lost 3 bases and 5 bases, there was a span of 10 bases. CDR1 SQVTM and CDR2 ANQGSEA come from the germline V gene. This CDR3 has 12 residues. CDR3 nucleotide sequence: TGCAGCGTTGAGACAGCCGCGGAGACCCAGTACTTC. Translated, it gives CSVETAAETQYF.

This clonotype was counted ten times or more. V and J are TRBV28 and TRBJ2-7; D might be TRBD2 (5 bases). V lost 2 bases to trimming and J lost 7 bases, with 18 bases between them. Germline CDR1 reads MDHEN; CDR2 reads SYDVKM. There are 15 residues in the CDR3. Here the CDR3 reads CASSLTPPTRGEQYF. The CDR3 DNA reads as TGTGCCAGCAGTTTAACTCCCCCCACTAGAGGAGAGCAGTACTTC.

The chain has TRBV10-3 and TRBJ1-4; D is unresolved. CDR1 and CDR2 (germline): ENHRY, SYGVKD. The germline V and J ends were trimmed by 7 bases and 4 bases, with 10 bases remaining between them. The CDR3 spans 13 residues. The CDR3 DNA is TGTGCCATCACTGGCAGTCTTAATGAAAAACTGTTTTTT. It encodes CAITGSLNEKLFF.

At least ten counts were recorded for this clonotype. The V gene is TRBV3-1, the J gene TRBJ1-1; maybe TRBD1 (6 bases). Trimming took 4 bases from V and 4 from J, leaving 13 bases between them. Germline-derived CDR1 and CDR2 are LGHDT and YNNKEL (reference sequence). The CDR3 consists of 14 residues. This chain's CDR3 is CASSRTAGSTEAFF. The CDR3 DNA follows: TGTGCCAGCAGCCGGACAGCAGGGTCCACTGAAGCTTTCTTT.

This clonotype was counted between two and nine times. The V gene is TRBV5-6, the J gene TRBJ2-3; weak D call: TRBD1 (5 bases). The length of the CDR3 is 13 residues. V shed 1 base and J shed 5 bases, with 8 bases lying between them. Germline values: CDR1 SGHDT, CDR2 YYEEEE. DNA for the CDR3: TGTGCCAGCAGCTTGAAGGGGATAGATACGCAGTATTTT. It translates to CASSLKGIDTQYF. The whole variable domain, remainder taken from reference TRBV5-6 and TRBJ2-3, is DAGVTQSPTHLIKTRGQQVTLRCSPKSGHDTVSWYQQALGQGPQFIFQYYEEEERQRGNFPDRFSGHQFPNYSSELNVNALLLGDSALYLCASSLKGIDTQYFGPGTRLTVL.

This clonotype has a count of ten or more. The chain recombines TRBV12-3 or TRBV12-4 with TRBJ2-6; 9 bases match TRBD2. This CDR3 is built from 19 residues. V shed 6 bases and J 0 bases; nucleotides not matched to a gene: 12. In nucleotides, the CDR3 is TGTGCCAGCAGACCCCTAGTAGCGGGGGTTAACTCTGGGGCCAACGTCCTGACTTTC. Translation: CASRPLVAGVNSGANVLTF.